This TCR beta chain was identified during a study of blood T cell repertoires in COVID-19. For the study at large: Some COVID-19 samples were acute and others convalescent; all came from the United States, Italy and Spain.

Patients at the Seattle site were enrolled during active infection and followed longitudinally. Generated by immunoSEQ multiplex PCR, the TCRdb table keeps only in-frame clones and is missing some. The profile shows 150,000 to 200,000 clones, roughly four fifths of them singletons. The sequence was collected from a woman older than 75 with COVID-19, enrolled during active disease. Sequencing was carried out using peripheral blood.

CDR3 sequence reads: CASSLAARDRGKTQYF. CDR3 DNA sequence: TGTGCCAGCAGCTTGGCCGCCAGGGACAGGGGGAAGACCCAGTACTTC. The chain has TRBV5-4 and TRBJ2-5; 11 bases align to TRBD1. The germline CDR1 and CDR2 sequences are SGHNT and YYREEE (reference sequence). The CDR3 contains 16 residues. V dropped 0 bases and J dropped 6; count of bases not matched to a gene: 7.